This T cell receptor (beta chain) was identified during a study of CD8 T cells in Susac syndrome. General observations from the study: An acknowledgment was made by the study that its TCR sequencing and HLA analysis involved relatively few individuals.

On this clonotype: What it binds is not known.

From blood CD8+ and CD4+ T cells, the TCR beta chain was sequenced. CDR3 length: 15 residues. From germline, CDR1 is SGHTA and CDR2 FQGNSA. Trimming took 7 bases from V and 7 from J, leaving 17 bases between them. An input of about 0.45 to 1 ug of RNA was subjected to reverse transcription using random hexamers. One entry per CDR3 protein, called by TCRdb with MiXCR from the immunoSEQ multiplex PCR reads. The data hold roughly 200,000 distinct CDR3 sequences, with just under 95% observed a single time. The V gene is TRBV7-2, the J gene TRBJ1-6; unclear D gene. Sequencing input: CD4+ T cells from PBMCs. The TCR originated in a human donor with Susac syndrome. The CDR3 spells CASNKSGPRNSPLHF. The DNA for the CDR3 is TGTGCCAGCAACAAGTCAGGACCCCGAAATTCACCCCTCCACTTT.